The present T cell receptor beta chain was sequenced within a study of technical replicates of blood from a few donors. This CDR3 spans 14 amino acids. The J segment lost 10 bases and the V segment lost 5 bases, leaving 9 bases of the junction unmatched. Germline CDR1 reads SGHDT; CDR2 reads YYEEEE. This table comes from immunoSEQ multiplex PCR, and its TCRdb copy is limited to in-frame clones, with some not included. The table records tens of thousands of clones, around nine tenths of them present only once. The sample comprised PBMCs. This chain uses TRBV5-6 with TRBJ1-6; TRBD1 matches at 7 bases. This clonotype was sampled from a human donor in good health. Some clones in this sample may be carry-over from other donors' samples. The CDR3 is CASSLQGIRSPLHF. The DNA for the CDR3 is TGTGCCAGCAGTTTACAGGGGATTCGGTCACCCCTCCACTTT.